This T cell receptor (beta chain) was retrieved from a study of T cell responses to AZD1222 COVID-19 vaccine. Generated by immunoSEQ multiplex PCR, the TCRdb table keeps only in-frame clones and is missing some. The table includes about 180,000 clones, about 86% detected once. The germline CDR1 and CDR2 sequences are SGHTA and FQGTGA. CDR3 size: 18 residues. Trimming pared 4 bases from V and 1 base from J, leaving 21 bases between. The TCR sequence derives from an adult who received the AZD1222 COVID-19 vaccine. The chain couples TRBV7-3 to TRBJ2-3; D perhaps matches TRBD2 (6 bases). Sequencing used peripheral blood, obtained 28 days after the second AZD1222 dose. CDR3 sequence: CASSSSSPGQRGTDTQYF. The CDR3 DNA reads TGTGCCAGCAGCTCATCCAGTCCGGGGCAGCGGGGCACAGATACGCAGTATTTT.